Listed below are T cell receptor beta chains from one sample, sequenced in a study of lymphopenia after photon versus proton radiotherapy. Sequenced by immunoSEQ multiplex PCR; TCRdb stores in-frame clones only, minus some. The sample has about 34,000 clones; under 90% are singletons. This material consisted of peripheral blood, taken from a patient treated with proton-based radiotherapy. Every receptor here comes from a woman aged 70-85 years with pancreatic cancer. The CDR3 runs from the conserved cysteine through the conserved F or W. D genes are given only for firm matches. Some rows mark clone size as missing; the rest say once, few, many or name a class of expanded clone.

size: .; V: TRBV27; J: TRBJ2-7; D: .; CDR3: CASSSPELRRYEQYF; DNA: TGTGCCAGCAGTTCCCCCGAGTTAAGGCGGTACGAGCAGTACTTC
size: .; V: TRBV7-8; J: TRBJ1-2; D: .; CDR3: CASSLGGPMNYGYTF; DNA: TGTGCCAGCAGCTTAGGGGGACCGATGAACTATGGCTACACCTTC
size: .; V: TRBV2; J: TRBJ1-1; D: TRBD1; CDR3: CASSAEGRGQTEAFF; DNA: TGTGCCAGCAGTGCCGAAGGCAGGGGGCAGACTGAAGCTTTCTTT
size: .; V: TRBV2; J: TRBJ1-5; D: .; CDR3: CASARRDSTLGEPQHF; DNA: .
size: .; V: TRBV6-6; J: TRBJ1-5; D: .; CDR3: CASSYGGSGNQPQHF; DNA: TGTGCCAGCAGTTATGGGGGTAGCGGCAATCAGCCCCAGCATTTT
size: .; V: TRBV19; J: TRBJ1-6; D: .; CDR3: CASRPGNSPLHF; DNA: TGTGCCAGTAGGCCGGGGAATTCACCCCTCCACTTT
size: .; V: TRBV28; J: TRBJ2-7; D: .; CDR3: CASSFSPSYEQYF; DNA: TGTGCCAGCAGTTTTTCCCCCAGCTACGAGCAGTACTTC
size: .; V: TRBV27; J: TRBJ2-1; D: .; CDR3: CASSHRDSKYNEQFF; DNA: TGTGCCAGCAGCCATAGGGACTCGAAATACAATGAGCAGTTCTTC
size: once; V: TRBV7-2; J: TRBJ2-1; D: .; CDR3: CASSLGNNEQFF; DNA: TGTGCCAGCAGCTTAGGAAACAATGAGCAGTTCTTC
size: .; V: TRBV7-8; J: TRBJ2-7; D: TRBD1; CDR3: CASSARDSYYEQYF; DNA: TGTGCCAGCAGCGCCAGGGACAGCTACTACGAGCAGTACTTC
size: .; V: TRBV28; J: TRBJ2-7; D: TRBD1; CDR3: CASSMAGTGLGEQYF; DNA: TGTGCCAGCAGCATGGCCGGGACAGGGTTAGGAGAGCAGTACTTC
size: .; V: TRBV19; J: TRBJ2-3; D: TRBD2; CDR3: CASRSYGTSGRDPTDTQYF; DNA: TGTGCCAGTAGATCATACGGGACTAGCGGGAGGGATCCCACAGATACGCAGTATTTT
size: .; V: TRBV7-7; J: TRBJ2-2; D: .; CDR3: CASSLDSSGELFF; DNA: TGTGCTAGCAGCTTAGACAGTTCCGGGGAGCTGTTTTTT
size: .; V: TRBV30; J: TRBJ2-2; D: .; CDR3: CAWSASGTGELFF; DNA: TGTGCCTGGAGTGCAAGCGGCACCGGGGAGCTGTTTTTT
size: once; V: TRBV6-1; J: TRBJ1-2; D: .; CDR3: CASFGPRGYTF; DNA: TGTGCCAGTTTCGGCCCGAGGGGCTACACCTTC
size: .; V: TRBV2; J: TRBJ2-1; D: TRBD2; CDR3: CASTLQGGNNEQFF; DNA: TGTGCCAGCACCCTGCAGGGAGGGAATAATGAGCAGTTCTTC